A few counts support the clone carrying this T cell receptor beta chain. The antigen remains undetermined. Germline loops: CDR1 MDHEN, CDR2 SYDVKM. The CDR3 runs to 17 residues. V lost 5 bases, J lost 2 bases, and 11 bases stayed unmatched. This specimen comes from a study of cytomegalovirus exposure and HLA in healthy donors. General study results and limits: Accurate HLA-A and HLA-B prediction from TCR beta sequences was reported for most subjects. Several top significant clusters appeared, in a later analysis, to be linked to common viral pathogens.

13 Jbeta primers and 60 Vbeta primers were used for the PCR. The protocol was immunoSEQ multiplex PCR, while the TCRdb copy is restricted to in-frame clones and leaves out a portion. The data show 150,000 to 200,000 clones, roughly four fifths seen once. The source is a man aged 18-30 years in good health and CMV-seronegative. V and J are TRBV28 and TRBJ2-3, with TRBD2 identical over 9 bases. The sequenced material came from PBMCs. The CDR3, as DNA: TGTGCCAGCAGTATCGAGTTAGCGGGAGATTCCACAGATACGCAGTATTTT. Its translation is CASSIELAGDSTDTQYF.